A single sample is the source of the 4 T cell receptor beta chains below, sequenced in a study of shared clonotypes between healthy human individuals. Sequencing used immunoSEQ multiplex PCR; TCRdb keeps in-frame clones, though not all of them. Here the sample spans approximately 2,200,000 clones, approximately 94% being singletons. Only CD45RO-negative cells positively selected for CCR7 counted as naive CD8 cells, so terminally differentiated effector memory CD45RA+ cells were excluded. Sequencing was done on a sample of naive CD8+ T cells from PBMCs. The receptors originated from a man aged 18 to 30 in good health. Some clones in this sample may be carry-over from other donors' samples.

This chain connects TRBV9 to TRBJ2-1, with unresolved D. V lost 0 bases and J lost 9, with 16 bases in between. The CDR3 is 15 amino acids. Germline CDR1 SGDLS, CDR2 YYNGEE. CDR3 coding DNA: TGTGCCAGCAGCGTAGGAAGATCCCGGAGTTTTGAGCAGTTCTTC. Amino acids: CASSVGRSRSFEQFF. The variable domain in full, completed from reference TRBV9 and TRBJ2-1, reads DSGVTQTPKHLITATGQRVTLRCSPRSGDLSVYWYQQSLDQGLQFLIQYYNGEERAKGNILERFSAQQFPDLHSELNLSSLELGDSALYFCASSVGRSRSFEQFFGPGTRLTVL.

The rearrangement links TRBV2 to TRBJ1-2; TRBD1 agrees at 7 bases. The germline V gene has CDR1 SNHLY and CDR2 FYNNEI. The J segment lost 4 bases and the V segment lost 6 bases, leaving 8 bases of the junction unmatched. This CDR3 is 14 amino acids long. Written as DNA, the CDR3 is TGTGCCAGCAGGGATCTTACAGGGGCCTATGGCTACACCTTC. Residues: CASRDLTGAYGYTF. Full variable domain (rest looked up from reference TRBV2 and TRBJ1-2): EPEVTQTPSHQVTQMGQEVILRCVPISNHLYFYWYRQILGQKVEFLVSFYNNEISEKSEIFDDQFSVERPDGSNFTLKIRSTKLEDSAMYFCASRDLTGAYGYTFGSGTRLTVV.

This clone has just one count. This chain's CDR3 is CASSFAGTMGTDTQYF. The CDR3 DNA sequence: TGTGCCAGCAGCTTTGCCGGGACTATGGGCACAGATACGCAGTATTTT. The chain couples TRBV7-2 to TRBJ2-3; 7 bases line up with TRBD2. Trimming removed 3 bases from V and 1 base from J; junction bases left unmatched: 7. The CDR3 spans 16 residues. In germline, CDR1 is SGHTA, CDR2 FQGNSA. Using reference TRBV7-2 and TRBJ2-3 for the parts outside the CDR3, the full variable domain is GAGVSQSPSNKVTEKGKDVELRCDPISGHTALYWYRQSLGQGLEFLIYFQGNSAPDKSGLPSDRFSAERTGGSVSTLTIQRTQQEDSAVYLCASSFAGTMGTDTQYFGPGTRLTVL.

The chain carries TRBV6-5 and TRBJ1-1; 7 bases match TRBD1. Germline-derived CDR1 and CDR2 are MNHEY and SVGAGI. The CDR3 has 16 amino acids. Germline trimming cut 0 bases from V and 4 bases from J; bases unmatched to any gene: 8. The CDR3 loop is CASSYSTGQLGTEAFF. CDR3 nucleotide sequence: TGTGCCAGCAGTTACTCCACGGGACAGCTTGGCACTGAAGCTTTCTTT.